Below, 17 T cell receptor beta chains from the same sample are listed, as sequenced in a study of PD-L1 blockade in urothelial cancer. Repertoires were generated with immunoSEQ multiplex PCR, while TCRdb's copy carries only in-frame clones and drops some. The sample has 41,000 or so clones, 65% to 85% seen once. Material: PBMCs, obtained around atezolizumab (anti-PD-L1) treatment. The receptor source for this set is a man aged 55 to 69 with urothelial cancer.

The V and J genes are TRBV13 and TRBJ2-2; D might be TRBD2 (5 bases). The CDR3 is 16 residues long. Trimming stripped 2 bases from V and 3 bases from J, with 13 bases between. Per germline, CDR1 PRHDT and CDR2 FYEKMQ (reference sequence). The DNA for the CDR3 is TGTGCCAGCAGCTTATCGGGGTTCGATCACACCGGGGAGCTGTTTTTT. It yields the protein CASSLSGFDHTGELFF.

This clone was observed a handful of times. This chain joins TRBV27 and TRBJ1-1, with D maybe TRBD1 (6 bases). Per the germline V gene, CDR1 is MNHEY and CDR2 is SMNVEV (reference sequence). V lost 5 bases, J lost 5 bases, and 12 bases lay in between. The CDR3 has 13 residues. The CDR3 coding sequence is TGTGCCAGCAGTCCCGGGGGGCGGACTGAAGCTTTCTTT. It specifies CASSPGGRTEAFF.

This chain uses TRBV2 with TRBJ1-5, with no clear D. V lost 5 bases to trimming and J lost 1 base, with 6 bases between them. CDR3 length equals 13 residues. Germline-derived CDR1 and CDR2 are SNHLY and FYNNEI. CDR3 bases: TGTGCCAGCAGTCCCAGAAGCAATCAGCCCCAGCATTTT. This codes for CASSPRSNQPQHF.

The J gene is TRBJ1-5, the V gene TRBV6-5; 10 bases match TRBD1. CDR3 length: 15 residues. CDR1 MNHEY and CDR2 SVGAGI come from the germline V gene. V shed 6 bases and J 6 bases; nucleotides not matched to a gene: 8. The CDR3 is CASRAGTGVGQPQHF. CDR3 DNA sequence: TGTGCCAGCAGGGCCGGGACAGGGGTTGGTCAGCCCCAGCATTTT.

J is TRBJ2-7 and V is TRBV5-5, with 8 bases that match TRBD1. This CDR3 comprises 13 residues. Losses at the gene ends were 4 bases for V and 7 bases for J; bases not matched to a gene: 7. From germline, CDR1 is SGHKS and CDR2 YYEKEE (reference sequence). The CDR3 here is CASSKGQAEEQYF. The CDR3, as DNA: TGTGCCAGCAGCAAGGGACAGGCGGAGGAGCAGTACTTC.

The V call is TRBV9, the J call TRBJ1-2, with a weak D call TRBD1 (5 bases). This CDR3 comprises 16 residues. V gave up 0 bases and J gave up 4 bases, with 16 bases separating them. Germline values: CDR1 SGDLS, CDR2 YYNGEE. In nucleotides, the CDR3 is TGTGCCAGCAGCGTAGACCCCTATCTAGGGGTCTATGGCTACACCTTC. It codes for CASSVDPYLGVYGYTF.

CDR3 sequence: CSVETGVGTEAFF. The CDR3 nucleotides read TGCAGCGTTGAAACAGGGGTCGGCACTGAAGCTTTCTTT. The chain has TRBV29-1 and TRBJ1-1; 7 positions agree with TRBD1. With 2 bases clipped from V and 4 bases from J, the junction kept 4 bases outside the gene matches. This CDR3 contains 13 residues. In germline, CDR1 is SQVTM, CDR2 ANQGSEA. Looking up the rest from reference TRBV29-1 and TRBJ1-1 gives the full variable domain: SAVISQKPSRDICQRGTSLTIQCQVDSQVTMMFWYRQQPGQSLTLIATANQGSEATYESGFVIDKFPISRPNLTFSTLTVSNMSPEDSSIYLCSVETGVGTEAFFGQGTRLTVV.

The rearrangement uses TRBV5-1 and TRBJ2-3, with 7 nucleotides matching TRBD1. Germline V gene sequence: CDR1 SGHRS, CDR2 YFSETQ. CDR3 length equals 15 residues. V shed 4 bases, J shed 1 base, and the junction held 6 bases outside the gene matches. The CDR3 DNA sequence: TGCGCCAGCAGCAGGACAGGTGAGGGCACAGATACGCAGTATTTT. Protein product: CASSRTGEGTDTQYF. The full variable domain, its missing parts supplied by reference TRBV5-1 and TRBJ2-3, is KAGVTQTPRYLIKTRGQQVTLSCSPISGHRSVSWYQQTPGQGLQFLFEYFSETQRNKGNFPGRFSGRQFSNSRSEMNVSTLELGDSALYLCASSRTGEGTDTQYFGPGTRLTVL.

CDR3 nucleotide sequence: TGCGCCAGCAGTTTTACAGGGCCCAGCTCTGGGGCCAACGTCCTGACTTTC. Translation: CASSFTGPSSGANVLTF. The V gene is TRBV5-1, the J gene TRBJ2-6; a weak D match, TRBD1 (6 bases). Germline CDR1 and CDR2: SGHRS and YFSETQ. The CDR3 consists of 17 residues. V lost 5 bases and J 0 bases, leaving 15 bases between the germline ends.

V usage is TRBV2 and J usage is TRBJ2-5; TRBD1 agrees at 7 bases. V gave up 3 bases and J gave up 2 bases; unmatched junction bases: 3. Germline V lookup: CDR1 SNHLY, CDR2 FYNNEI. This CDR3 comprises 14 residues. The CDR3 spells CASSEGRGQETQYF. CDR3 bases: TGTGCCAGCAGTGAGGGCAGGGGGCAAGAGACCCAGTACTTC. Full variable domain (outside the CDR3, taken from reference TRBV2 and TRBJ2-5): EPEVTQTPSHQVTQMGQEVILRCVPISNHLYFYWYRQILGQKVEFLVSFYNNEISEKSEIFDDQFSVERPDGSNFTLKIRSTKLEDSAMYFCASSEGRGQETQYFGPGTRLLVL.

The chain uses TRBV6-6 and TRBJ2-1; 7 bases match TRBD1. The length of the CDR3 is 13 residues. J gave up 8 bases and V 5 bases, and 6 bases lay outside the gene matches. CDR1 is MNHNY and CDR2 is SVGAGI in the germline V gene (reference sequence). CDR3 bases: TGTGCCAGCAGTCAACAACAGGGGCATGAGCAGTTCTTC. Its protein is CASSQQQGHEQFF.

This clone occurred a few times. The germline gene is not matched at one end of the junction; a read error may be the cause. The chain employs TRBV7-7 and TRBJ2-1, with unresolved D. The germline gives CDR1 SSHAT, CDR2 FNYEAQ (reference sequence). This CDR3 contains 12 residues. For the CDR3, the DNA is TGTGCTAGCAGCCTAGACGGTGATGAGCAGTTCTTC. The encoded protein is CASSLDGDEQFF.

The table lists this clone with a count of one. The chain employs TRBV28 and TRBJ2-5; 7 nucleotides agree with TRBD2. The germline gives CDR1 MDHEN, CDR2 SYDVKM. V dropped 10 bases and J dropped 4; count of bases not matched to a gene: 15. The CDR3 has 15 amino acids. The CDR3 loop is CATHETGGTGETQYF. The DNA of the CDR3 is TGTGCCACTCATGAAACGGGGGGTACGGGAGAGACCCAGTACTTC.

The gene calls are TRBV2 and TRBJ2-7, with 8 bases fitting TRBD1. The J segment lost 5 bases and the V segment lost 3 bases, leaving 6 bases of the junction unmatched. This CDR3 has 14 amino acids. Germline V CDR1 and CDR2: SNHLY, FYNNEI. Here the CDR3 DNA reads TGTGCCAGCAGTGATAGCAGGGGGCGGAACGAGCAGTACTTC. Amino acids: CASSDSRGRNEQYF.

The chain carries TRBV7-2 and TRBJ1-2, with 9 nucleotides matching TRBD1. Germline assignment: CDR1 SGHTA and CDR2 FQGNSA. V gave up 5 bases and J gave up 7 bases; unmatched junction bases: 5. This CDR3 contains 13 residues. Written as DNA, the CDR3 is TGTGCCAGCAGCCTAGGACAGGGGTTTGGCTACACCTTC. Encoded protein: CASSLGQGFGYTF.

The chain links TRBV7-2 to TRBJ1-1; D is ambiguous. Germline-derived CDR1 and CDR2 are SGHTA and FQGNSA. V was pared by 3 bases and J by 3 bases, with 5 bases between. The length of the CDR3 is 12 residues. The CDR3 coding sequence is TGTGCCAGCAGCTTCGGGGACACTGAAGCTTTCTTT. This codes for CASSFGDTEAFF.

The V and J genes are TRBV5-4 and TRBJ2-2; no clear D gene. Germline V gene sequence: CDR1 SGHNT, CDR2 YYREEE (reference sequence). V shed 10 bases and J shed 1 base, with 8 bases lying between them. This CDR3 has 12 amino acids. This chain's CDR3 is CAFRLNTGELFF. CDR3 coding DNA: TGTGCCTTCAGGCTGAACACCGGGGAGCTGTTTTTT. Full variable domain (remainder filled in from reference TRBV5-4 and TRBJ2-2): ETGVTQSPTHLIKTRGQQVTLRCSSQSGHNTVSWYQQALGQGPQFIFQYYREEENGRGNFPPRFSGLQFPNYSSELNVNALELDDSALYLCAFRLNTGELFFGEGSRLTVL.